These 3 T cell receptor beta chains originate from one sample sequenced in a study of spatial heterogeneity in lung cancer. General observations from the study: Within tumors, counts of expanded alpha and beta TCRs tracked tumor mutation counts.

For these receptors, no antigen is known. Noted time point: sample taken at primary tumor resection. Each CDR3 protein is one row after TCRdb ran MiXCR on the 5' RACE reads. This table holds approximately 9,500 distinct CDR3 sequences, roughly 4.3% found once. This sample comprised lung tumor tissue, obtained at surgery. The receptor set was obtained from a female donor with early-stage non-small cell lung cancer.

In this sample, this clonotype turned up many times. The V and J genes are TRBV5-6 and TRBJ1-2; D is uncertain. Trimming pared 1 base from V and 4 bases from J, leaving 8 bases between. CDR3 length: 13 residues. Per germline, CDR1 SGHDT and CDR2 YYEEEE. CDR3 sequence (DNA): TGTGCCAGCAGCTTGTCAACATTCTATGGCTACACCTTC. It translates to CASSLSTFYGYTF.

By sample share, this clonotype is medium-sized. The CDR3: CSVTGESWSEQFF. Here the CDR3 DNA reads TGCAGCGTCACGGGGGAAAGCTGGTCTGAGCAGTTCTTC. J is TRBJ2-1 and V is TRBV29-1; the D gene is possibly TRBD2 (6 bases). Germline assignment: CDR1 SQVTM and CDR2 ANQGSEA. V lost 6 bases and J 9 bases, leaving 18 bases between the germline ends. This CDR3 spans 13 amino acids.

This clonotype is judged medium-sized. V and J are TRBV10-3 and TRBJ2-1; TRBD2 matches 7 bases. J was trimmed by 10 bases and V by 0 bases; bases with no gene match: 9. Germline assignment: CDR1 ENHRY and CDR2 SYGVKD. This CDR3 contains 15 residues. CDR3 region: CAISESAWEGGEQFF. CDR3 sequence (DNA): TGTGCCATCAGTGAGTCGGCCTGGGAGGGAGGGGAGCAGTTCTTC.